Following are 14 T cell receptor beta chains from one sample sequenced in a study of graft-versus-host responses after intestinal transplantation. Assay: immunoSEQ multiplex PCR; the TCRdb copy retains only in-frame clones and omits some. The sample lists about 97,000 clones, 80% to 95% occurring once. The sample here was PBMCs, taken around 450 days after intestinal transplant. These receptor sequences come from a human patient who received an intestinal transplant, so some T cells may come from the graft donor.

The V call is TRBV7-9, the J call TRBJ1-1, with a weak D call TRBD1 (5 bases). Deletions cut 7 bases from V and 8 bases from J, with 14 bases between. Germline V CDR1 and CDR2: SEHNR, FQNEAQ (reference sequence). The CDR3 is 12 residues long. The CDR3 protein is CASTPGNREAFF. The DNA for the CDR3 is TGTGCCAGCACCCCGGGAAACAGGGAAGCTTTCTTT.

The CDR3 reads CASSPPLNTEAFF. Here the CDR3 DNA reads TGTGCCAGCAGCCCCCCCTTGAACACTGAAGCTTTCTTT. The chain links TRBV11-2 to TRBJ1-1; D remains unclear. CDR3 length: 13 amino acids. Germline V gene data show CDR1 as SGHAT and CDR2 as FQNNGV. Trimming stripped 5 bases from V and 0 bases from J, with 7 bases between.

This clone was detected once. This chain joins TRBV10-3 and TRBJ1-4; the D gene is possibly TRBD1 (5 bases). The CDR3 has 14 residues. The germline gives CDR1 ENHRY, CDR2 SYGVKD. With 8 bases removed from V and 6 bases from J, the gap between germline ends came to 16 bases. The CDR3 DNA reads as TGTGCCATCGCCCGTGGGGGAGAGGATGAAAAACTGTTTTTT. It specifies CAIARGGEDEKLFF.

The gene calls are TRBV2 and TRBJ2-7; TRBD1 might be the D (5 bases). The CDR3 length is 15 residues. V dropped 2 bases and J dropped 0 bases, with 11 bases sitting between them. Germline values: CDR1 SNHLY, CDR2 FYNNEI. CDR3 in DNA: TGTGCCAGCAGTGAATTAGGGGCGCCCTCCTACGAGCAGTACTTC. Translating it yields CASSELGAPSYEQYF. Together with reference TRBV2 and TRBJ2-7, the CDR3 gives the full variable domain: EPEVTQTPSHQVTQMGQEVILRCVPISNHLYFYWYRQILGQKVEFLVSFYNNEISEKSEIFDDQFSVERPDGSNFTLKIRSTKLEDSAMYFCASSELGAPSYEQYFGPGTRLTVT.

V and J are TRBV6-5 and TRBJ1-2, with D unresolved. With 10 bases removed from V and 0 bases from J, the gap between germline ends came to 15 bases. Germline V lookup: CDR1 MNHEY, CDR2 SVGAGI. CDR3 length: 14 residues. The CDR3 DNA reads as TGTGCCACAAGATCCGGGGAAGCTAACTATGGCTACACCTTC. Translation gives CATRSGEANYGYTF.

The chain carries TRBV7-8 and TRBJ1-2; 7 bases match TRBD1. Trimming removed 8 bases from V and 6 bases from J; junction bases left unmatched: 9. Germline-derived CDR1 and CDR2 are SGHVS and FQNEAQ. The CDR3 has 13 amino acids. The DNA for the CDR3 is TGTGCCAGCGGACAGGCGTTTTTCGATGGCTACACCTTC. This gives the protein CASGQAFFDGYTF.

The genes are TRBV29-1 and TRBJ2-2; possibly TRBD2 for D (6 bases). This CDR3 region has 15 residues. Germline loops: CDR1 SQVTM, CDR2 ANQGSEA. Trimming stripped 3 bases from V and 5 bases from J, with 16 bases between. The CDR3 sequence: CSVEEGPLGTGELFF. The DNA of the CDR3 is TGCAGCGTTGAGGAGGGCCCCCTCGGGACCGGGGAGCTGTTTTTT.

The rearrangement uses TRBV6-1 and TRBJ1-2, with D uncertain. From germline, CDR1 is MNHNS and CDR2 SASEGT. The germline V and J ends were trimmed by 6 bases and 8 bases, with 13 bases remaining between them. The CDR3 sequence is 12 residues long. The CDR3 nucleotides read TGTGCCAGCAGGCTCAGTGGACGCGGCTACACCTTC. This gives the protein CASRLSGRGYTF.

The genes are TRBV7-9 and TRBJ2-2, with D perhaps given as TRBD1 or TRBD2 (6 bases each). The CDR3 extends over 15 amino acids. V lost 4 bases and J lost 6, with 15 bases in between. From germline, CDR1 is SEHNR and CDR2 FQNEAQ (reference sequence). CDR3 in amino acids: CASSSPGGGAGELFF. The CDR3 nucleotides read TGTGCCAGCAGCTCGCCCGGGGGCGGCGCCGGGGAGCTGTTTTTT.

The chain combines TRBV2 with TRBJ1-1; D gene ambiguous. From germline, CDR1 is SNHLY and CDR2 FYNNEI. V dropped 11 bases and J dropped 1 base, with 8 bases sitting between them. The CDR3 covers 11 residues. The CDR3 protein is CAGVKNTEAFF. The CDR3 nucleotides read TGTGCCGGGGTGAAGAACACTGAAGCTTTCTTT.

V is TRBV5-6 and J is TRBJ1-3, with 11 nucleotides matching TRBD1. CDR1 SGHDT and CDR2 YYEEEE come from the germline V gene. The V segment lost 2 bases and the J segment 2 bases; nucleotides outside the gene matches: 6. CDR3 length: 17 residues. The CDR3 loop is CASSFGTGGRTGNTIYF. CDR3 coding DNA: TGTGCCAGCAGCTTCGGGACAGGGGGAAGGACTGGAAACACCATATATTTT.

V and J are TRBV6-5 and TRBJ2-7, with unresolved D. Germline assignment: CDR1 MNHEY and CDR2 SVGAGI. This CDR3 has 10 residues. Trimming removed 8 bases at V and 6 bases at J, with 8 bases between. The CDR3 region has the DNA TGTGCCAGCGGTGTGCCCGAGCAGTACTTC. Translated: CASGVPEQYF.

The V call is TRBV18, the J call TRBJ2-7; 10 bases fit TRBD2. Germline V gives CDR1 KGHSH, CDR2 LQKENI. The CDR3 is 14 amino acids. Trimming removed 6 bases from V and 5 bases from J; junction bases left unmatched: 7. CDR3 DNA: TGTGCCAGCTCGCCCGGACTAGCGGTGGACGAGCAGTACTTC. Its translation: CASSPGLAVDEQYF.

This chain joins TRBV6-1 and TRBJ2-1; tentatively, D is TRBD2 (7 bases). This CDR3 comprises 15 residues. Germline values: CDR1 MNHNS, CDR2 SASEGT. The V and J ends lost 0 bases and 4 bases respectively, with 10 bases between them. CDR3 in amino acids: CASSEAGGQYNEQFF. The CDR3 DNA follows: TGTGCCAGCAGTGAAGCGGGGGGGCAGTACAATGAGCAGTTCTTC.